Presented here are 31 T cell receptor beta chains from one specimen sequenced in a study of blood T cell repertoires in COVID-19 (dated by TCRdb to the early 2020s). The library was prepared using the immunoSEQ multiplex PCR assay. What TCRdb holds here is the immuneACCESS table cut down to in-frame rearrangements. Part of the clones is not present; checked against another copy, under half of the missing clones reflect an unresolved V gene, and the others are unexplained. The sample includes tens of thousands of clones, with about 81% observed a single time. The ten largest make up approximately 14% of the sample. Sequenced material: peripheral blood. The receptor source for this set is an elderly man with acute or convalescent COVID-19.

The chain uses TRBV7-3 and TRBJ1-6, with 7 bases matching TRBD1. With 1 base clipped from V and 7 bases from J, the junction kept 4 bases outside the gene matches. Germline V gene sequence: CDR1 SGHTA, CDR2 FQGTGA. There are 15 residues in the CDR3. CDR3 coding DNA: TGTGCCAGCAGCTTAAACAGGGGAGAAAATTCACCCCTCCACTTT. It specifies CASSLNRGENSPLHF.

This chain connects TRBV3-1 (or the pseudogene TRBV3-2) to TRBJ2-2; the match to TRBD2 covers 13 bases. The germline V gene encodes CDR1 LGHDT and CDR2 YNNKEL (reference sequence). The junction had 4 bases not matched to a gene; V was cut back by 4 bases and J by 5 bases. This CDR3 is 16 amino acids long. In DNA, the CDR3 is TGTGCCAGCAGCCGAGGGACTAGCGGGGTTACCGGGGAGCTGTTTTTT. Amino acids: CASSRGTSGVTGELFF.

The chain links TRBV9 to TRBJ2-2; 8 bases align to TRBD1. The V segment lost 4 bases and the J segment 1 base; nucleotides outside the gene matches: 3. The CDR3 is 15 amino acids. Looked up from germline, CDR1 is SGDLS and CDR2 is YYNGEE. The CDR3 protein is CASSFRGQNTGELFF. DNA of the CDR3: TGTGCCAGCAGCTTCAGGGGGCAGAACACCGGGGAGCTGTTTTTT.

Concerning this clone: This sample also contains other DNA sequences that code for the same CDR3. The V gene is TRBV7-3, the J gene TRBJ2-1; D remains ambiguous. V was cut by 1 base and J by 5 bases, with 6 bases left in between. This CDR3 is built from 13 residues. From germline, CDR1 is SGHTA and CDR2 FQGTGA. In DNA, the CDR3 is TGTGCCAGCAGCTTAAGTGTCGACAATGAGCAGTTCTTC. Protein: CASSLSVDNEQFF.

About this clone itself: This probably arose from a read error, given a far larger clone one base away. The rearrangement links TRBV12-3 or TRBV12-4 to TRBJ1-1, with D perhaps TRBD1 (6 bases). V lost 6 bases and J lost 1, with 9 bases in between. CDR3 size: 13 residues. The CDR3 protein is CASRWTENTEAFF. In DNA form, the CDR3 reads TGTGCCAGCAGGTGGACAGAGAACACTGAAGCTTTCTTT.

The CDR3 loop is CASSFTWGRAGELFF. The CDR3 DNA is TGTGCCAGCAGCTTTACTTGGGGGCGGGCCGGGGAGCTGTTTTTT. The chain recombines TRBV5-6 with TRBJ2-2, with a weak D call TRBD1 (6 bases). V dropped 2 bases and J dropped 6 bases, with 14 bases sitting between them. Germline-derived CDR1 and CDR2 are SGHDT and YYEEEE. CDR3 size: 15 residues. Based on the CDR3 plus reference TRBV5-6 and TRBJ2-2, the full variable domain is DAGVTQSPTHLIKTRGQQVTLRCSPKSGHDTVSWYQQALGQGPQFIFQYYEEEERQRGNFPDRFSGHQFPNYSSELNVNALLLGDSALYLCASSFTWGRAGELFFGEGSRLTVL.

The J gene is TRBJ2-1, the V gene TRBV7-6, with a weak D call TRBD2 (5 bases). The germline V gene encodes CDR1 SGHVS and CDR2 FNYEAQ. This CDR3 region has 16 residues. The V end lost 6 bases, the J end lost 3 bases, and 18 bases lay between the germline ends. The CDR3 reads CASSHLYRTLYNEQFF. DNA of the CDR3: TGTGCCAGCAGTCACTTATACCGGACTCTCTACAATGAGCAGTTCTTC.

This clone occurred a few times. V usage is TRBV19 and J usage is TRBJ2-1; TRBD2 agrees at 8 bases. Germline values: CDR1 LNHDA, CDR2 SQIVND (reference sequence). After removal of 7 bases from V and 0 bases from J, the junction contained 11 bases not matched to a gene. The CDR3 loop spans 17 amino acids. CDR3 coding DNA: TGTGCCAGTACCGGGACTAGGAAAGTGGGCTCCTACAATGAGCAGTTCTTC. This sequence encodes CASTGTRKVGSYNEQFF.

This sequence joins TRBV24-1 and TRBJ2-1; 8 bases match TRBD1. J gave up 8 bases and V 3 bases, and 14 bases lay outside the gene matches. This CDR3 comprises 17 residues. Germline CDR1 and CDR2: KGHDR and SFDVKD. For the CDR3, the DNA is TGTGCCACCAGTGATCGTTGGACAGGGCATGGGCGTGATGAGCAGTTCTTC. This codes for CATSDRWTGHGRDEQFF.

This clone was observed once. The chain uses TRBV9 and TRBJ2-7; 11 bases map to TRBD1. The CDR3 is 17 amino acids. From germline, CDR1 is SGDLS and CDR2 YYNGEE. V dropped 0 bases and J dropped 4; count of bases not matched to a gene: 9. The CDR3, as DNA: TGTGCCAGCAGCGTAGGGACAGGGGGCCTGATCGGTTACGAGCAGTACTTC. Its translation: CASSVGTGGLIGYEQYF.

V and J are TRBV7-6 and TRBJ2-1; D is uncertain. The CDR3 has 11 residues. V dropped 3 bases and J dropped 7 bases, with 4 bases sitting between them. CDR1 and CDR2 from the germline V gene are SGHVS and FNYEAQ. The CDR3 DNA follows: TGTGCCAGCAGCTTTAGAAATGAGCAGTTCTTC. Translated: CASSFRNEQFF.

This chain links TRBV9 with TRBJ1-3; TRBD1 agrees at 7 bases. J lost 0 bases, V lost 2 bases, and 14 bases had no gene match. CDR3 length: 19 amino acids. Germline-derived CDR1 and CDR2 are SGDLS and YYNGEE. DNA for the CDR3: TGTGCCAGCAGCGTTAATACCCAAACAGGGGCCCGCTCTGGAAACACCATATATTTT. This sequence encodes CASSVNTQTGARSGNTIYF.

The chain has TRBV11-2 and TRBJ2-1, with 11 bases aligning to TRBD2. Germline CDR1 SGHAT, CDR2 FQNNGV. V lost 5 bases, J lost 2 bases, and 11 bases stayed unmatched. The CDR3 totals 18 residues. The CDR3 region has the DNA TGTGCCAGCAGCCCCTTACTAGCGGGGGCGGGGACCTACAATGAGCAGTTCTTC. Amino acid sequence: CASSPLLAGAGTYNEQFF.

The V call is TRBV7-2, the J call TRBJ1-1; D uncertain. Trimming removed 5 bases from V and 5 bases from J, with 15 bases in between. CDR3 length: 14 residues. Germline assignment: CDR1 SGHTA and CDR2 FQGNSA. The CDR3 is CASSPSRAGTEAFF. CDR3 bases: TGTGCCAGCAGCCCCTCGCGGGCTGGGACTGAAGCTTTCTTT.

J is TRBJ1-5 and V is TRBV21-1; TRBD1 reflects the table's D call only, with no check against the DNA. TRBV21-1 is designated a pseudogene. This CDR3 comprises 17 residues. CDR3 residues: CASSSRTGGEGNQPQHF. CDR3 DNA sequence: TGTGCCAGCAGCTCCCGGACAGGGGGCGAAGGCAATCAGCCCCAGCATTTT.

The CDR3 DNA is TGTGCCAGCAGCTTAGGGAGACAGAGCACTGAAGCTTTCTTT. Amino acids: CASSLGRQSTEAFF. This chain links TRBV7-2 with TRBJ1-1; D might be TRBD1 (5 bases). V lost 1 base, J lost 4 bases, and 10 bases lay in between. The CDR3 has 14 amino acids. Germline V CDR1 and CDR2: SGHTA, FQGNSA.

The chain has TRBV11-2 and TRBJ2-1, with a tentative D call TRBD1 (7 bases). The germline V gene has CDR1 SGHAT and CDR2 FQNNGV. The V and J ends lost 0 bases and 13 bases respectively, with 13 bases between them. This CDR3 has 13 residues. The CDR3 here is CASSLEGGQPQFF. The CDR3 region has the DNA TGTGCCAGCAGCTTAGAGGGGGGACAGCCTCAGTTCTTC.

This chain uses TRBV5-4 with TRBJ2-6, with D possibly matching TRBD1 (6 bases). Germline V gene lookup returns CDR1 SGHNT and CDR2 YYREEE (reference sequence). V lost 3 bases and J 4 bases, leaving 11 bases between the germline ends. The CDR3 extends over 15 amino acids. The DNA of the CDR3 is TGTGCCAGCAGCTCACAGGGTGGAGGGGCCAACGTCCTGACTTTC. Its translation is CASSSQGGGANVLTF.

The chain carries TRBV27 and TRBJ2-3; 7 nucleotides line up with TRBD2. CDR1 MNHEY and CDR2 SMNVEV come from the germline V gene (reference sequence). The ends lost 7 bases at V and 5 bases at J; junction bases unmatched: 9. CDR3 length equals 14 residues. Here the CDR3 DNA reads TGTGCCAGCACCGCGGGAGCCCTGGGAGATACGCAGTATTTT. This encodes CASTAGALGDTQYF.

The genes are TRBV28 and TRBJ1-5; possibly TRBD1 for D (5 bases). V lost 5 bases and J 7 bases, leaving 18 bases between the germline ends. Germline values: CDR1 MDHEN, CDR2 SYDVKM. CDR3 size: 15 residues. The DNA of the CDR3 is TGTGCCAGCAGTCCCCTAATAGGGGTTAAGCAGCCCCAGCATTTT. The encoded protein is CASSPLIGVKQPQHF.

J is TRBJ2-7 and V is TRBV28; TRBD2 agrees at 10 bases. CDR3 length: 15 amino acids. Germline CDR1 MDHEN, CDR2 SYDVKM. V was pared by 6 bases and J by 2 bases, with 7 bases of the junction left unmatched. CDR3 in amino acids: CASSDLAGATYEQYF. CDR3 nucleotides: TGTGCCAGCAGCGATCTAGCGGGAGCGACCTACGAGCAGTACTTC.

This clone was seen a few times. CDR3 nucleotides: TGTGCCAGCAGCTTCCCCTCCGGGACAGGGGTCACTGAGCAGTTCTTC. This gives the protein CASSFPSGTGVTEQFF. This chain links TRBV11-2 with TRBJ2-1, with 10 bases fitting TRBD1. CDR3 size: 16 residues. V shed 3 bases, J shed 9 bases, and the junction held 11 bases outside the gene matches. From germline, CDR1 is SGHAT and CDR2 FQNNGV.

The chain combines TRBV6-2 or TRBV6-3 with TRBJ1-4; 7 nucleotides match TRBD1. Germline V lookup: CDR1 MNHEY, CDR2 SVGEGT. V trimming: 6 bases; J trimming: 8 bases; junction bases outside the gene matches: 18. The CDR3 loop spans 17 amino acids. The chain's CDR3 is CASSTWDSVDGWEKLFF. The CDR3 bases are TGTGCCAGCAGCACCTGGGACAGCGTGGACGGATGGGAAAAACTGTTTTTT.

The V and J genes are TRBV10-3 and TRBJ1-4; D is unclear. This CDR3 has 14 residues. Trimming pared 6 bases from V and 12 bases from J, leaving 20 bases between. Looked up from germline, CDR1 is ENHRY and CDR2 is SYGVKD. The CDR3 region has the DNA TGTGCCATCAGCCCCGAAGGGCTGGGCGGGGAACTGTTTTTT. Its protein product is CAISPEGLGGELFF.

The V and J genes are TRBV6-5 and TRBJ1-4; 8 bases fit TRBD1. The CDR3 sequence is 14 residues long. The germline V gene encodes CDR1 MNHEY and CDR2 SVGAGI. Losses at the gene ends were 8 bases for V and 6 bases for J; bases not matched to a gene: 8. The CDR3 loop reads CASGQGGLDEKLFF. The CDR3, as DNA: TGTGCCAGCGGACAGGGAGGTTTGGATGAAAAACTGTTTTTT.

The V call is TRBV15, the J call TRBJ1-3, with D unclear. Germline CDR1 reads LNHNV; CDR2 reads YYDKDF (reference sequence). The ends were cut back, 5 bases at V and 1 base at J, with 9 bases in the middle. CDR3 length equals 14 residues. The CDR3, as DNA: TGTGCCACCAGCGGGTCGCGGTCTGGAAACACCATATATTTT. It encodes CATSGSRSGNTIYF.

The CDR3 coding sequence is TGTGCCAGCAGCCAAGTGCCTAGCGGGGGAGCGAGCTCCTACAATGAGCAGTTCTTC. This gives the protein CASSQVPSGGASSYNEQFF. J is TRBJ2-1 and V is TRBV4-2, with 10 bases matching TRBD2. CDR3 length equals 19 residues. Germline V gene sequence: CDR1 LGHNA, CDR2 YNFKEQ. V gave up 1 base and J gave up 0 bases; unmatched junction bases: 9.

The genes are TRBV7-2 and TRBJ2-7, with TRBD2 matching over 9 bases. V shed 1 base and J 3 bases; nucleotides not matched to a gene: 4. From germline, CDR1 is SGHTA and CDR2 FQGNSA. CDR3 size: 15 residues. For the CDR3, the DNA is TGTGCCAGCAGCTTAGTGCCTAGCGGGGTCTACGAGCAGTACTTC. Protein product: CASSLVPSGVYEQYF.

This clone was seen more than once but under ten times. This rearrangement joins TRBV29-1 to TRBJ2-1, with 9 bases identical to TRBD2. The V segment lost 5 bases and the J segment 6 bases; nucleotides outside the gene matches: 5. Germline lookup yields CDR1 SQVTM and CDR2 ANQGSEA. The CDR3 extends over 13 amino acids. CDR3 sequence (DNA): TGCAGCGTTCTGGCTAGCGGGACCAATGAGCAGTTCTTC. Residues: CSVLASGTNEQFF.

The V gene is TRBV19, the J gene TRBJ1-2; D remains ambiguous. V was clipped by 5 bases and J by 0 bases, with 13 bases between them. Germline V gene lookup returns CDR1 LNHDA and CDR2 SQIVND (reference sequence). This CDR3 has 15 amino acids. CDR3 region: CASSPRRQTNYGYTF. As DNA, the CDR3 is TGTGCCAGTAGTCCACGGAGGCAGACTAACTATGGCTACACCTTC. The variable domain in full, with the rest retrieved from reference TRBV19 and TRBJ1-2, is DGGITQSPKYLFRKEGQNVTLSCEQNLNHDAMYWYRQDPGQGLRLIYYSQIVNDFQKGDIAEGYSVSREKKESFPLTVTSAQKNPTAFYLCASSPRRQTNYGYTFGSGTRLTVV.

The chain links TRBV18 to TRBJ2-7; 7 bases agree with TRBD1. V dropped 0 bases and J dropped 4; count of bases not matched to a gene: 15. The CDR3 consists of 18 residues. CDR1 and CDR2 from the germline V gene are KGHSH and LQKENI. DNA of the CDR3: TGTGCCAGCTCACCACCGCGTTCGGGGCAGGGGGTTCAATACGAGCAGTACTTC. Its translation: CASSPPRSGQGVQYEQYF. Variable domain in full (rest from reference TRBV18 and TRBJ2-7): NAGVMQNPRHLVRRRGQEARLRCSPMKGHSHVYWYRQLPEEGLKFMVYLQKENIIDESGMPKERFSAEFPKEGPSILRIQQVVRGDSAAYFCASSPPRSGQGVQYEQYFGPGTRLTVT.